The clone carrying this TCR beta chain was picked up a small number of times. What was amplified from RNA transcripts were TCR beta CDR3 regions. First-round RT-PCR targeting the TCR CDR3 was performed with the HTBI primer set. Via MiXCR, TCRdb re-called the multiplex PCR reads, giving one row per CDR3 protein. This table holds 560,000 or so distinct CDR3 sequences, around 45% found once. Researchers defined stable Graves' hyperthyroidism as no ophthalmopathy progression within 18 months. The record originates from a study of T cells in Graves' hyperthyroidism and ophthalmopathy. Germline lookup yields CDR1 SGHDT and CDR2 YYEEEE. V was trimmed by 2 bases and J by 1 base, leaving 9 bases between them. This CDR3 spans 14 amino acids.

Sequencing used peripheral blood or thyroid tissue (not recorded which). The receptor comes from a woman younger than 35 with Graves' hyperthyroidism. The chain joins TRBV5-6 to TRBJ1-1; maybe TRBD1 (6 bases). The CDR3 sequence: CASSLQGKNTEAFF. The CDR3 DNA sequence: TGTGCCAGCAGCTTACAGGGAAAGAACACTGAAGCTTTCTTT. Combining the CDR3 with reference TRBV5-6 and TRBJ1-1 gives the whole variable domain DAGVTQSPTHLIKTRGQQVTLRCSPKSGHDTVSWYQQALGQGPQFIFQYYEEEERQRGNFPDRFSGHQFPNYSSELNVNALLLGDSALYLCASSLQGKNTEAFFGQGTRLTVV.